These 27 T cell receptor beta chains came from one sample sequenced in a study of vaccination and CD4 T cells after COVID-19. Treatment noted: approximately nine-day PBMC culture with coronavirus spike peptide pools or control peptides (ViraFEST assay). These TCRs' antigens remain unknown. The Oncomine TCR Beta short-read assay was what sequenced the DNA obtained from cultured CD4+ T cells. TCRdb analysed the PCR reads with MiXCR anew, one entry per CDR3 protein. The sample shows approximately 19,000 distinct CDR3 sequences, 48% of them seen only once. The specimen was CD4+ T cells from blood, cultured in vitro, collected after SARS-CoV-2 vaccination. These receptors all stem from a human donor who had recovered from COVID-19.

This clonotype was detected a few times. The chain joins TRBV27 to TRBJ1-6, with a possible D match to TRBD1 (5 bases). The V end was cut by 0 bases, the J end by 6 bases, with 15 bases between. The CDR3 has 17 amino acids. From germline, CDR1 is MNHEY and CDR2 SMNVEV (reference sequence). The CDR3 nucleotides read TGTGCCAGCAGTTTATCGTCGTGGCAGGGTAGTAATTCACCCCTCCACTTT. This encodes CASSLSSWQGSNSPLHF.

The chain combines TRBV12-3 or TRBV12-4 with TRBJ2-2; D is unresolved. V lost 7 bases and J lost 3, with 6 bases in between. The CDR3 runs to 12 residues. CDR3 bases: TGTGCCAGCACCCATTACACCGGGGAGCTGTTTTTT. Translated, it gives CASTHYTGELFF.

The chain links TRBV27 to TRBJ1-5; 10 nucleotides match TRBD1. The CDR3 is 14 residues long. From germline, CDR1 is MNHEY and CDR2 SMNVEV (reference sequence). V dropped 5 bases and J dropped 5; count of bases not matched to a gene: 3. In DNA, the CDR3 is TGTGCCAGCAGTAAGGGGACAGGGGATCAGCCCCAGCATTTT. This codes for CASSKGTGDQPQHF.

This clonotype came up a few times. The genes are TRBV6-2 or TRBV6-3 and TRBJ2-7; TRBD2 matches 9 bases. In germline, CDR1 is MNHEY, CDR2 SVGEGT. V was pared by 2 bases and J by 4 bases, with 6 bases of the junction left unmatched. The CDR3 contains 15 residues. CDR3 loop: CASSYPQRGAYEQYF. CDR3 bases: TGTGCCAGCAGTTACCCCCAGCGGGGGGCGTACGAGCAGTACTTC.

The V call is TRBV19, the J call TRBJ2-7, with 8 bases matching TRBD1. With 7 bases clipped from V and 3 bases from J, the junction kept 11 bases outside the gene matches. Germline CDR1 and CDR2: LNHDA and SQIVND (reference sequence). CDR3 length: 15 residues. The CDR3 DNA reads TGTGCCAGTAAAAATCAGGGGGCAGGAAGCTACGAGCAGTACTTC. Translation: CASKNQGAGSYEQYF.

J is TRBJ2-3 and V is TRBV7-2; weak D call: TRBD2 (6 bases). Germline V gene lookup returns CDR1 SGHTA and CDR2 FQGNSA. V was pared by 5 bases and J by 0 bases, with 15 bases between. CDR3 size: 16 residues. CDR3 amino acids: CASSPEGRGSTDTQYF. The CDR3 bases are TGTGCCAGCAGCCCCGAGGGACGGGGGAGCACAGATACGCAGTATTTT. The whole variable domain, filled in from reference TRBV7-2 and TRBJ2-3, reads GAGVSQSPSNKVTEKGKDVELRCDPISGHTALYWYRQSLGQGLEFLIYFQGNSAPDKSGLPSDRFSAERTGGSVSTLTIQRTQQEDSAVYLCASSPEGRGSTDTQYFGPGTRLTVL.

The table lists this clonotype with a few counts. The V call is TRBV6-2 or TRBV6-3, the J call TRBJ1-5; 10 bases agree with TRBD1. V shed 6 bases and J 8 bases; nucleotides not matched to a gene: 10. Germline CDR1 and CDR2: MNHEY and SVGEGT. This CDR3 region has 15 residues. The CDR3 reads CASRIPGQGNEPQHF. Written as DNA, the CDR3 is TGTGCCAGCAGGATCCCGGGACAGGGGAATGAGCCCCAGCATTTT.

This clonotype was detected a few times. This chain links TRBV19 with TRBJ1-2; possible D gene TRBD1, 6 bases. This CDR3 region has 13 residues. The germline CDR1 and CDR2 sequences are LNHDA and SQIVND (reference sequence). Trimming cost V 5 bases and J 5 bases, with 12 bases left between them. The CDR3 sequence is CASSARTVYGYTF. The CDR3 DNA reads as TGTGCCAGTAGTGCCCGGACAGTTTATGGCTACACCTTC.

The V gene is TRBV30, the J gene TRBJ1-1, with TRBD1 matching over 9 bases. There are 14 residues in the CDR3. V gave up 4 bases and J gave up 5 bases; unmatched junction bases: 8. Germline V gives CDR1 GTSNPN, CDR2 SVGIG (reference sequence). The CDR3 coding sequence is TGTGCCTGGACCGTGACAGGGGGAGAGACTGAAGCTTTCTTT. It translates to CAWTVTGGETEAFF.

This clonotype was counted only a few times. This chain connects TRBV7-2 to TRBJ2-5; D ambiguous. CDR1 and CDR2 (germline): SGHTA, FQGNSA. The V end was cut by 1 base, the J end by 5 bases, with 11 bases between. The CDR3 length is 14 residues. Here the CDR3 reads CASSLVTHGETQYF. The CDR3, as DNA: TGTGCCAGCAGCTTAGTGACCCACGGCGAGACCCAGTACTTC.

This clonotype was found a few times. The genes are TRBV7-3 and TRBJ1-1; possibly TRBD1 for D (6 bases). The length of the CDR3 is 13 residues. The ends were cut back, 1 base at V and 3 bases at J, with 6 bases in the middle. The germline V gene encodes CDR1 SGHTA and CDR2 FQGTGA. CDR3 in DNA: TGTGCCAGCAGCTTAAACAGGGACACTGAAGCTTTCTTT. It translates to CASSLNRDTEAFF. The whole variable domain, remainder taken from reference TRBV7-3 and TRBJ1-1, is GAGVSQTPSNKVTEKGKYVELRCDPISGHTALYWYRQSLGQGPEFLIYFQGTGAADDSGLPNDRFFAVRPEGSVSTLKIQRTERGDSAVYLCASSLNRDTEAFFGQGTRLTVV.

The chain joins TRBV20-1 to TRBJ1-6; D gene unclear. V lost 5 bases and J 6 bases, leaving 14 bases between the germline ends. CDR1 and CDR2 from the germline V gene are DFQATT and SNEGSKA (reference sequence). The CDR3 is 14 residues long. The CDR3 loop reads CSAPDFGFNSPLHF. The CDR3 coding sequence is TGCAGTGCTCCAGACTTCGGGTTTAATTCACCCCTCCACTTT.

This clonotype was recorded a few times. This rearrangement joins TRBV7-9 to TRBJ2-7; 12 nucleotides line up with TRBD2. Unmatched junction bases numbered 13, after V lost 5 bases and J lost 2 bases. Germline V lookup: CDR1 SEHNR, CDR2 FQNEAQ (reference sequence). This CDR3 spans 18 amino acids. CDR3 in DNA: TGTGCCAGCAGCGCAAGTCCCGGAGCTAGCGGGAGGGCCTACGAGCAGTACTTC. This translates into CASSASPGASGRAYEQYF.

V usage is TRBV7-2 and J usage is TRBJ1-2; 7 bases are a match to TRBD1. The CDR3 runs 15 residues. J lost 4 bases, V lost 0 bases, and 5 bases had no gene match. CDR1 and CDR2 (germline): SGHTA, FQGNSA. In DNA, the CDR3 is TGTGCCAGCAGCTTAGCTGGGACAGCCGTCTATGGCTACACCTTC. Amino acid sequence: CASSLAGTAVYGYTF. The full variable domain, rest sourced from reference TRBV7-2 and TRBJ1-2, is GAGVSQSPSNKVTEKGKDVELRCDPISGHTALYWYRQSLGQGLEFLIYFQGNSAPDKSGLPSDRFSAERTGGSVSTLTIQRTQQEDSAVYLCASSLAGTAVYGYTFGSGTRLTVV.

The CDR3 region has the DNA TGTGCCAGCAGTGATAGGGGCAATCAGCCCCAGCATTTT. Its protein product is CASSDRGNQPQHF. This chain links TRBV28 with TRBJ1-5; D is unresolved. Germline V lookup: CDR1 MDHEN, CDR2 SYDVKM. This CDR3 spans 13 amino acids. Trimming pared 5 bases from V and 2 bases from J, leaving 7 bases between.

This rearrangement joins TRBV2 to TRBJ2-7, with D possibly matching TRBD1 (6 bases). The CDR3 sequence is 13 residues long. V shed 4 bases and J shed 3 bases, with 10 bases lying between them. Germline CDR1 is SNHLY and CDR2 is FYNNEI. In nucleotides, the CDR3 is TGTGCCAGCAGTGTGGCCAGGGGCTACGAGCAGTACTTC. The encoded protein is CASSVARGYEQYF.

The chain has TRBV7-2 and TRBJ2-5; tentatively, D is TRBD1 (6 bases). Looked up from germline, CDR1 is SGHTA and CDR2 is FQGNSA. Trimming cost V 3 bases and J 0 bases, with 11 bases left between them. This CDR3 comprises 15 residues. CDR3 in amino acids: CASSFQTGHQETQYF. The CDR3 DNA is TGTGCCAGCAGCTTTCAGACAGGCCACCAAGAGACCCAGTACTTC. The full variable domain, its missing parts supplied by reference TRBV7-2 and TRBJ2-5, is GAGVSQSPSNKVTEKGKDVELRCDPISGHTALYWYRQSLGQGLEFLIYFQGNSAPDKSGLPSDRFSAERTGGSVSTLTIQRTQQEDSAVYLCASSFQTGHQETQYFGPGTRLLVL.

The J gene is TRBJ1-1, the V gene TRBV20-1; D remains ambiguous. Trimming left V 1 base short and J 5 bases short, with 14 bases between. Germline CDR1 is DFQATT and CDR2 is SNEGSKA (reference sequence). The CDR3 spans 14 residues. The CDR3 spells CSARGSGTATEAFF. As DNA, the CDR3 is TGCAGTGCTAGAGGCTCGGGAACGGCTACTGAAGCTTTCTTT.

This clonotype was observed a few times. The rearrangement uses TRBV11-3 and TRBJ1-2, with a weak D call TRBD1 (5 bases). Germline V CDR1 and CDR2: SGHNT, YENEEA. Trimming removed 3 bases from V and 8 bases from J, with 13 bases in between. The CDR3 is 13 residues long. The chain's CDR3 is CASSLPGLKGYTF. CDR3 nucleotide sequence: TGTGCCAGCAGCTTGCCAGGGCTGAAGGGCTACACCTTC. The whole variable domain, filled in from reference TRBV11-3 and TRBJ1-2, reads EAGVVQSPRYKIIEKKQPVAFWCNPISGHNTLYWYLQNLGQGPELLIRYENEEAVDDSQLPKDRFSAERLKGVDSTLKIQPAELGDSAVYLCASSLPGLKGYTFGSGTRLTVV.

This clonotype has only a few counts. V usage is TRBV7-9 and J usage is TRBJ1-2; D not certain. Germline-derived CDR1 and CDR2 are SEHNR and FQNEAQ (reference sequence). The ends were cut back, 3 bases at V and 7 bases at J, with 12 bases in the middle. This CDR3 is 13 amino acids long. The CDR3 is CASSLGSGLGYTF. CDR3 nucleotides: TGTGCCAGCAGCTTGGGTTCAGGCCTTGGCTACACCTTC.

The chain is built from TRBV15 and TRBJ1-3; D uncertain. CDR1 is LNHNV and CDR2 is YYDKDF in the germline V gene (reference sequence). V lost 0 bases and J lost 0, with 3 bases in between. CDR3 length equals 14 residues. CDR3 in DNA: TGTGCCACCAGCAGAGATACCTCTGGAAACACCATATATTTT. It yields the protein CATSRDTSGNTIYF.

The V and J genes are TRBV10-3 and TRBJ2-3; no clear D gene. Germline lookup yields CDR1 ENHRY and CDR2 SYGVKD. This CDR3 spans 12 amino acids. Trimming removed 6 bases at V and 1 base at J, with 5 bases between. Here the CDR3 DNA reads TGTGCCATCAGCAACGGCACAGATACGCAGTATTTT. Translating gives CAISNGTDTQYF.

This clonotype was recorded a few times. Mismatch with germline at one junction end may stem from a read error. The chain links TRBV27 to TRBJ2-1, with a possible D match to TRBD1 (5 bases). Per the germline V gene, CDR1 is MNHEY and CDR2 is SMNVEV (reference sequence). The CDR3 is 14 amino acids. This CDR3 reads CASSLVAVDNEQFF. CDR3 DNA sequence: TGTGCCAGCAGTTTAGTTGCTGTGGACAATGAGCAGTTCTTT.

The gene calls are TRBV7-2 and TRBJ1-3, with D uncertain. CDR1 is SGHTA, CDR2 FQGNSA, per germline. The CDR3 covers 11 residues. The ends were cut back, 1 base at V and 8 bases at J, with 3 bases in the middle. The DNA for the CDR3 is TGTGCCAGCAGCTTAGGATACACCATATATTTT. It is translated as CASSLGYTIYF.

A few counts support this clonotype. The V gene is TRBV6-1, the J gene TRBJ1-2, with 7 bases that match TRBD1. Per germline, CDR1 MNHNS and CDR2 SASEGT. The length of the CDR3 is 13 residues. The V gene end was trimmed by 11 bases and the J gene end by 2 bases; junction bases not matched to a gene: 8. The DNA of the CDR3 is TGTGCCGTCGGAAAGGGGGCGAACTATGGCTACACCTTC. It yields the protein CAVGKGANYGYTF.

The chain has TRBV12-5 and TRBJ2-5, with TRBD2 identical over 8 bases. Germline CDR1 reads LGHNT; CDR2 reads FRNRAP. The CDR3 runs 17 residues. Germline trimming cut 0 bases from V and 5 bases from J; bases unmatched to any gene: 11. The CDR3, as DNA: TGTGCTAGTGGTTTGGTAATTGCAGCGGGAGTCTCCGAGACCCAGTACTTC. Its protein product is CASGLVIAAGVSETQYF.

This chain uses TRBV6-2 or TRBV6-3 with TRBJ2-7; the D gene is possibly TRBD2 (7 bases). Trimming took off 6 bases at V and 4 bases at J, with 19 bases between the two ends. The CDR3 contains 15 residues. Germline-derived CDR1 and CDR2 are MNHEY and SVGEGT. DNA of the CDR3: TGTGCCAGCAGGCAAAGGGGGGGACTGGATTACGAGCAGTACTTC. As protein: CASRQRGGLDYEQYF.